A selection of T cell receptor beta chains follows, all from one sample in a study of a mutant IDH1 vaccine in newly diagnosed glioma. These receptors' targets are unknown. Data came from immunoSEQ multiplex PCR; TCRdb stores just in-frame clones and leaves some out. The sample records around 50,000 clones, 85% to 90% being singletons. Here the sequenced sample was PBMCs, taken from a glioma patient whose treatment included an IDH1 peptide vaccine. The receptor source for this set is a woman in her thirties or forties with glioma. Each CDR3 is given with its conserved first and last residue. A D gene is named only where the DNA matches it firmly. A clone size is listed for some rows: how often the clone was seen (once, few, many), or a class if it is expanded.

clone size	D gene	J gene	V gene	CDR3 DNA	CDR3 protein
.	.	TRBJ2-1	TRBV19	TGTGCCAGTAGTATTGCCACCCTCAATGAGCAGTTCTTC	CASSIATLNEQFF
.	TRBD1	TRBJ2-7	TRBV4-2	TGTGCCAGCAGCCGAGAAAGGGACAGGGGTTTCTACGAGCAGTACTTC	CASSRERDRGFYEQYF
.	.	TRBJ1-2	TRBV9	TGTGCCAGCAGCCCTACTCACCGGGAAGGCTACACCTTC	CASSPTHREGYTF
.	TRBD1	TRBJ1-2	TRBV5-1	TGCGCCAGCAGCGCGGACAGGGGCGGAACTAACTATGGCTACACCTTC	CASSADRGGTNYGYTF
.	TRBD2	TRBJ2-1	TRBV10-3	TGTGCCATCAGTGAGTCTCAGTGGGCGGGAGTCTACAATGAGCAGTTCTTC	CAISESQWAGVYNEQFF
once	TRBD1	TRBJ1-2	TRBV2	TGTGCCAGCAGTGAATCCGGGACAGAAGGCTACACCTTC	CASSESGTEGYTF
.	TRBD2	TRBJ2-5	TRBV4-1	TGCGCCAGCAGCCAAACCCCGACTAGCGGGAAATCAGAGACCCAGTACTTC	CASSQTPTSGKSETQYF
.	TRBD1	TRBJ1-2	TRBV6-1	TGTGCCAGCGCCGGACAGGGGTTGGGCGTTGGCTACACCTTC	CASAGQGLGVGYTF
.	TRBD1	TRBJ2-7	TRBV2	TGTGCCAGCAGCGAACAGGGGGAGCAGTACGAGCAGTACTTC	CASSEQGEQYEQYF
.	.	TRBJ1-3	TRBV28	TGTGCCAGCAGAGGGGATCCGGGAAACACCATATATTTT	CASRGDPGNTIYF
.	.	TRBJ2-3	TRBV19	TGTGCCAGTAGCCCAGACAAACCAGATACGCAGTATTTT	CASSPDKPDTQYF
once	.	TRBJ2-3	TRBV7-2	TGTGCCAGCAGCTCAACCGGGACAACCACAGATACGCAGTATTTT	CASSSTGTTTDTQYF
.	TRBD1	TRBJ1-2	TRBV6-6	TGTGCCAGCAGTTACTTTCCCGGGACAGGGATCTATGGCTACACCTTC	CASSYFPGTGIYGYTF
.	.	TRBJ1-4	TRBV14	TGTGCCAGCAGCCAAGGACAGTGGGGTAATGAAAAACTGTTTTTT	CASSQGQWGNEKLFF
.	.	TRBJ2-5	TRBV13	TGTGCCAGCAGCTTAGGCCTTTGGCAGGGGAGGGAGACCCAGTACTTC	CASSLGLWQGRETQYF
.	.	TRBJ1-6	TRBV5-4	TGTGCCAGCAGCTCAAACAGGGATCTATCACCCCTCCACTTT	CASSSNRDLSPLHF
.	.	TRBJ2-1	TRBV5-1	TGCGCCAGCAAAATTGGGGTTTACAATGAGCAGTTCTTC	CASKIGVYNEQFF
.	TRBD2	TRBJ2-7	TRBV12-5	TGTGCTAGTGGTATCCTGACTAGCGGGTATCGGCCAGCCGAGCAGTACTTC	CASGILTSGYRPAEQYF
.	.	TRBJ2-7	TRBV10-2	TGCGCCAGCAGTGAGTTGCGGGTGTACGAGCAGTACTTC	CASSELRVYEQYF
.	.	TRBJ1-1	TRBV7-9	TGTGCCAGCAGCTTAACAGGGACATCTTCACGAGCTTTCTTT	CASSLTGTSSRAFF
.	TRBD2	TRBJ2-4	TRBV4-2	TGTGCCAGCAGCCAAGAGGGGGGGATAAAAAACATTCAGTACTTC	CASSQEGGIKNIQYF
.	.	TRBJ1-1	TRBV7-8	TGTGCCAGCTTTGACGGACTGAACACTGAAGCTTTCTTT	CASFDGLNTEAFF
.	TRBD2	TRBJ2-7	TRBV10-3	TGTGCCATCAGTGAGTCGGGACTAGAAAGGTACGAGCAGTACTTC	CAISESGLERYEQYF
.	TRBD1	TRBJ1-2	TRBV10-3	TGTGCCATCAGTCCTACGACAGGGGTGGTTGGCTACACCTTC	CAISPTTGVVGYTF
.	.	TRBJ2-2	TRBV6-4	TGTGCCAGCAGTGCACAGGGAAACACCGGGGAGCTGTTTTTT	CASSAQGNTGELFF
.	.	TRBJ1-5	TRBV6-1	TGTGCCAGCAGTGAAGAGGGACTAGCAGTTCAGCCCCAGCATTTT	CASSEEGLAVQPQHF
.	.	TRBJ1-3	TRBV5-1	TGCGCCAGCAGCTTAATCACAGGGACTGGAAACACCATATATTTT	CASSLITGTGNTIYF
.	.	TRBJ1-1	TRBV2	TGTGCCAGCAGCCGGTTGGGCACTGAAGCTTTCTTT	CASSRLGTEAFF
once	.	TRBJ1-2	TRBV28	TGTGCCAGCAGTTTATATCAGGGCTATGGCTACACCTTC	CASSLYQGYGYTF
.	.	TRBJ2-4	TRBV6-1	TGTGCCAGCAGTGTACAGGGAAACAAAAACATTCAGTACTTC	CASSVQGNKNIQYF
.	.	TRBJ1-4	TRBV29-1	TGCAGCGTTGGACAGACTAATGAAAAACTGTTTTTT	CSVGQTNEKLFF
.	.	TRBJ2-3	TRBV2	TGTGCCAGCAGTGCGGAGGGAGGCTTTAATACGCAGTATTTT	CASSAEGGFNTQYF
few	.	TRBJ1-1	TRBV12-5	TGTGCTAGTGGTTTCAGGTCAGGGGACCCAAACACTGAAGCTTTCTTT	CASGFRSGDPNTEAFF
.	.	TRBJ1-1	TRBV6-6	TGTGCCAGCAGCCCACTCAAGAACACTGAAGCTTTCTTT	CASSPLKNTEAFF
.	TRBD2	TRBJ2-1	TRBV18	TGTGCCAGCTCACCCGGACTAGCGGAGACGAATGAGCAGTTCTTC	CASSPGLAETNEQFF
.	.	TRBJ2-2	TRBV14	TGTGCCAGCAGCCAAGATCTTAACACCGGGGAGCTGTTTTTT	CASSQDLNTGELFF
.	.	TRBJ2-5	TRBV4-1	TGCGCCAGCAGCCAAGGAGGGATCCAAGAGACCCAGTACTTC	CASSQGGIQETQYF
.	.	TRBJ1-1	TRBV2	TGTGCCAGCACCGAGAACACTGAAGCTTTCTTT	CASTENTEAFF
.	TRBD2	TRBJ2-3	TRBV4-1	TGCGCCAGCAGCCAAGAGAGCGGGAGATCAGATACGCAGTATTTT	CASSQESGRSDTQYF
.	TRBD1	TRBJ2-4	TRBV4-1	TGCGCCAGCAGCCCCTGGACAGGGGGCTCCCGGCCCGGTTTGGTGACCAAAAACATTCAGTACTTC	CASSPWTGGSRPGLVTKNIQYF
.	TRBD2	TRBJ2-5	TRBV30	TGTGCCTGGAGTACCGGACTAGCGGGACAAGAGACCCAGTACTTC	CAWSTGLAGQETQYF
.	.	TRBJ1-4	TRBV6-1	TGTGCCAGCAGTGCTTCCCAGGTCACAACTAATGAAAAACTGTTTTTT	CASSASQVTTNEKLFF
.	TRBD2	TRBJ2-7	TRBV30	TGTGCCTGGGACGGGGGGGCTCATGAGCAGTACTTC	CAWDGGAHEQYF
.	.	TRBJ1-1	TRBV7-2	TGTGCCAGCAGCTTCCGGGGAGGGACTGAAGCTTTCTTT	CASSFRGGTEAFF
large	.	TRBJ1-2	TRBV5-1	TGCGCCAGCACGGCAGCTACTAACTATGGCTACACCTTC	CASTAATNYGYTF
.	TRBD2	TRBJ2-1	TRBV7-2	TGTGCCAGCAGCCCAGCGGGGGGGCCCGTCGGTGAGCAGTTCTTC	CASSPAGGPVGEQFF
.	.	TRBJ1-2	TRBV10-3	TGTGCCATCAGTGAGTCGCGTATTGGGGCAGTCTATGGCTACACCTTC	CAISESRIGAVYGYTF
once	TRBD1	TRBJ2-1	TRBV6-4	TGTGCCAGCAAATTAAGGGACAGCTACTCCTACAATGAGCAGTTCTTC	CASKLRDSYSYNEQFF
few	.	TRBJ2-7	TRBV19	TGTGCCAGTAGTCCCTGGGGACCCATCTCCTACGAGCAGTACTTC	CASSPWGPISYEQYF
.	TRBD1	TRBJ1-1	TRBV7-9	TGTGCCAGCAGCCCAAACCGGGACAGGGTTTTGAACACTGAAGCTTTCTTT	CASSPNRDRVLNTEAFF
.	.	TRBJ2-3	TRBV14	TGTGCCAGCAGCCTATCCTTATTAGATACGCAGTATTTT	CASSLSLLDTQYF
.	.	TRBJ2-1	TRBV6-6	TGTGCCAGCAGTTACTCCCACCGTAATGAGCAGTTCTTC	CASSYSHRNEQFF
.	TRBD2	TRBJ2-7	TRBV5-1	TGCGCCAGCAGCACAGGACTAGCGGTTAGCTCCTACGAGCAGTACTTC	CASSTGLAVSSYEQYF